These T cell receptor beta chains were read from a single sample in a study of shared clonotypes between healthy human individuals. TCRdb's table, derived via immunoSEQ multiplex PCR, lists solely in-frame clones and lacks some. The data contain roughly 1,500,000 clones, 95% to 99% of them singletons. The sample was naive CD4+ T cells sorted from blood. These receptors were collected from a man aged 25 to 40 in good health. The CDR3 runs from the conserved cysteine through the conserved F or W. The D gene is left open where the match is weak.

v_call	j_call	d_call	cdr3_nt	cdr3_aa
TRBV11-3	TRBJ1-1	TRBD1	TGTGCCAGCAGCCCGGGGACAGGGGAGAACACTGAAGCTTTCTTT	CASSPGTGENTEAFF
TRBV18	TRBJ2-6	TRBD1	TGTGCCAGCACCTCGGGGGCAGGGGGCGCTGGGGCCAACGTCCTGACTTTC	CASTSGAGGAGANVLTF
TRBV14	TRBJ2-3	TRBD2	TGTGCCAGCAGCCAAGATACGCGGGGAACTCGCGGGAGAGATACAGATACGCAGTATTTT	CASSQDTRGTRGRDTDTQYF
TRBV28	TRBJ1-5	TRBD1	TGTGCCAGCCACGACAGGGCCTATCAGCCCCAGCATTTT	CASHDRAYQPQHF
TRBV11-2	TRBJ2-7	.	TGTGCCAGCAGCCGCCCCCTGGGGGGGCGGACCGAAAAGCAGTACTTC	CASSRPLGGRTEKQYF
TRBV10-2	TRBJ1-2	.	TGCGCCAGCAGTGAATCCCCCGGGACGGGGCTCTCCGCGAGTGGCTACACCTTC	CASSESPGTGLSASGYTF
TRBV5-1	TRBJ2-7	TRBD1	TGCGCCAGCAGCTTGAAGGGACAGCCTTACGAGCAGTACTTC	CASSLKGQPYEQYF
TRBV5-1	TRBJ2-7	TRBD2	TGCGCCAGCAGCTTTCGGGAGGGTGCCTACGAGCAGTACTTC	CASSFREGAYEQYF
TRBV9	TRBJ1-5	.	TGTGCCAGCAGCGCGGGGGAAAATCAGCCCCAGCATTTT	CASSAGENQPQHF
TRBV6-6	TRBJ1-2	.	TGTGCCAGCACCCGGGACCTTGGGACCTTCTATGGCTACACCTTC	CASTRDLGTFYGYTF
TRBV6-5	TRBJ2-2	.	TGTGCCAGCAGTTACCTCATGACAGGAACCACCGGGGAGCTGTTTTTT	CASSYLMTGTTGELFF
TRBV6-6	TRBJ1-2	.	TGTGCCAGCAGTTACCCCCTACCTGGTGAAGATGGCTACACCTTC	CASSYPLPGEDGYTF